This T cell receptor beta chain stems from a study of cytomegalovirus exposure and HLA in healthy donors. Regarding the study as a whole: Most TCR sequences were uncommon, yet certain public TCRs appeared in many donors.

The study drew the donors from its approximately 110-subject validation cohort, separate from the approximately 690-subject first cohort. Repertoires were generated with immunoSEQ multiplex PCR, while TCRdb's copy carries only in-frame clones and drops some. The sample lists more than 150,000 clones; 85% to 90% were seen once. Germline CDR1 reads SQVTM; CDR2 reads ANQGSEA. This CDR3 has 11 amino acids. The V gene lost 0 bases and the J gene lost 8 bases, with 7 bases spanning the gap. On this clone itself: Its antigen is currently unknown.

This chain links TRBV29-1 with TRBJ1-2, with D hard to call. The sample comprised PBMCs. The receptor's source is a man aged 18 to 35 in good health and CMV-seronegative. DNA of the CDR3: TGCAGCGTTGAAGAGGTGCAGGGCTACACCTTC. It translates to CSVEEVQGYTF.